These 11 T cell receptor beta chains were sequenced from one sample in a study of relationships among human T cell subsets. Bead selections for CD25, CD56 and CD294 left a flow-through collected as Th1 cells. Semiquantitative ARM-PCR amplified T cell receptor alpha and beta CDR3 regions from mRNA. In ARM-PCR, communal superprimers followed tagged nested gene-specific primers for exponential amplification. TCRdb processed the multiplex PCR reads anew with MiXCR; each CDR3 protein has one entry. Of some 13,000 distinct CDR3 sequences in the sample, roughly two thirds were seen once. Material: CD4+ Th1 cells sorted from blood. These receptors all stem from a man between 40 and 49 years old in good health.

V and J are TRBV4-2 and TRBJ2-1; D is uncertain. This CDR3 comprises 14 residues. The ends were cut back, 0 bases at V and 6 bases at J, with 9 bases in the middle. The germline gives CDR1 LGHNA, CDR2 YNFKEQ. For the CDR3, the DNA is TGTGCCAGCAGCCAAGACAGCTCGCCCAATGAGCAGTTCTTC. This sequence encodes CASSQDSSPNEQFF.

The sample holds one count of this clonotype. The chain joins TRBV6-4 to TRBJ2-3, with D possibly matching TRBD2 (6 bases). CDR1 is MRHNA, CDR2 SNTAGT, per germline. The CDR3 length is 17 residues. The V end was cut by 6 bases, the J end by 0 bases, with 19 bases between. CDR3 residues: CASRARGGETSTDTQYF. As DNA, the CDR3 is TGTGCCAGCAGAGCAAGAGGAGGGGAGACTAGCACAGATACGCAGTATTTT.

The chain couples TRBV14 to TRBJ1-1; no reliable D call. The CDR3 runs to 15 residues. V was shortened by 1 base and J by 5 bases, with 14 bases between the two germline ends. The V gene's germline CDR1 is SGHDN and CDR2 FVKESK. CDR3 sequence: CASSQVDFKGTEAFF. CDR3 DNA sequence: TGTGCCAGCAGCCAAGTCGACTTCAAAGGGACTGAAGCTTTCTTT.

The chain couples TRBV28 to TRBJ2-1; TRBD1 matches at 7 bases. The CDR3 length is 15 residues. V was pared by 3 bases and J by 4 bases, with 6 bases of the junction left unmatched. Germline assignment: CDR1 MDHEN and CDR2 SYDVKM. The chain's CDR3 is CASSFETGNYNEQFF. The CDR3 DNA sequence: TGTGCCAGCAGTTTTGAGACAGGGAATTACAATGAGCAGTTCTTC.

CDR3 DNA sequence: TGTGCCAGCAGTTACGGTCGGGACGGGCACTACGAGCAGTACTTC. This sequence encodes CASSYGRDGHYEQYF. V usage is TRBV6-6 and J usage is TRBJ2-7; either TRBD1 or TRBD2 may fit D (5 bases each). V dropped 2 bases and J dropped 3 bases, with 14 bases sitting between them. The CDR3 spans 15 residues. Germline lookup yields CDR1 MNHNY and CDR2 SVGAGI (reference sequence).

This clonotype was observed once. This chain links TRBV19 with TRBJ2-1; D perhaps matches TRBD2 (6 bases). The V gene lost 5 bases and the J gene lost 0 bases, with 17 bases spanning the gap. Germline CDR1 and CDR2: LNHDA and SQIVND (reference sequence). This CDR3 region has 17 residues. The CDR3 here is CASSPTYGSLSYNEQFF. In DNA form, the CDR3 reads TGTGCCAGTAGTCCCACTTACGGGAGCCTCTCCTACAATGAGCAGTTCTTC.

CDR3 bases: TGTGCCAGCAGCACAAGCGACTCTGGGGCCAACGTCCTGACTTTC. Encoded protein: CASSTSDSGANVLTF. The chain couples TRBV11-2 to TRBJ2-6, with no clear D. Germline V lookup: CDR1 SGHAT, CDR2 FQNNGV. The CDR3 is 15 residues long. V was pared by 5 bases and J by 0 bases, with 8 bases between.

This clonotype was found a few times. This chain connects TRBV29-1 to TRBJ2-5; D gene ambiguous. The CDR3 runs 12 residues. Trimming removed 4 bases from V and 3 bases from J, with 9 bases in between. Germline CDR1 and CDR2: SQVTM and ANQGSEA. The CDR3 spells CSVASTKETQYF. The CDR3 nucleotides are TGCAGCGTTGCCAGTACGAAAGAGACCCAGTACTTC.

This chain uses TRBV25-1 with TRBJ1-1; D may be TRBD1 (5 bases). V lost 2 bases to trimming and J lost 2 bases, with 12 bases between them. Germline CDR1 is MGHDK and CDR2 is SYGVNS. The CDR3 contains 15 residues. In DNA, the CDR3 is TGTGCCAGCAGTGAAACCACCAGGGTCAACACTGAAGCTTTCTTT. Its protein is CASSETTRVNTEAFF.

The rearrangement joins TRBV12-3 or TRBV12-4 to TRBJ2-1, with D unresolved. V gave up 2 bases and J gave up 7 bases, with 0 bases separating them. The CDR3 has 10 amino acids. In DNA form, the CDR3 reads TGTGCCAGCAGTTTAAATGAGCAGTTCTTC. This sequence encodes CASSLNEQFF.

This chain connects TRBV28 to TRBJ2-3; D ambiguous. The CDR3 is 13 amino acids. Germline loops: CDR1 MDHEN, CDR2 SYDVKM. Trimming stripped 7 bases from V and 1 base from J, with 9 bases between. The CDR3 loop reads CASTPTGTDTQYF. CDR3 DNA sequence: TGTGCCAGCACACCGACGGGCACAGATACGCAGTATTTT.